This TCR beta chain comes out of a study of shared clonotypes between healthy human individuals. This clone showed up just once. Clones were sequenced by immunoSEQ multiplex PCR, and TCRdb holds only the in-frame ones, with some missing. The sample carries millions of clones, about 95% recorded once. Germline loops: CDR1 MNHNY, CDR2 SVGAGI (reference sequence). The CDR3 contains 14 residues. Trimming cost V 0 bases and J 6 bases, with 12 bases left between them. Naive CD8 cells comprised CD45RO-negative, CCR7-positively selected cells, excluding terminally differentiated effector memory CD45RA+ cells.

The TCR originated in a man between 18 and 35 years old in good health. J is TRBJ2-7 and V is TRBV6-6, with D perhaps matching TRBD1 (7 bases). Sequenced: naive CD8+ T cells sorted from blood. The CDR3 nucleotides are TGTGCCAGCAGTTACTCGGAGGGGGCCCGCGAGCAGTACTTC. Translating it yields CASSYSEGAREQYF.